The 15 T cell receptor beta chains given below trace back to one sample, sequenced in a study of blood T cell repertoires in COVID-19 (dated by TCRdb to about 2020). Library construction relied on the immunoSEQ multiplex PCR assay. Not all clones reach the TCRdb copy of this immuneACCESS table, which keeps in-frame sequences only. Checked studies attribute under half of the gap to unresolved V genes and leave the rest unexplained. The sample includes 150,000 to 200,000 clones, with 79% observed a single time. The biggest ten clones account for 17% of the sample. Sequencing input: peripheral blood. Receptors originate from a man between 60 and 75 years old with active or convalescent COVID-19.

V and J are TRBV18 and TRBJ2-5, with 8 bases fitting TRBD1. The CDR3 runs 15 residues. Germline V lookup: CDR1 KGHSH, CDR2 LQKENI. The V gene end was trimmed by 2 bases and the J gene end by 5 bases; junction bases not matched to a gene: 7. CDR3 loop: CASSPSQGGSETQYF. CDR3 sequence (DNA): TGTGCCAGCTCACCATCACAGGGGGGATCGGAGACCCAGTACTTC.

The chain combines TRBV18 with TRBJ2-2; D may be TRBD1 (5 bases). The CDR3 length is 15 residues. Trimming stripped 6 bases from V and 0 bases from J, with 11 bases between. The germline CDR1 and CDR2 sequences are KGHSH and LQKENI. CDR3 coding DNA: TGTGCCAGCTCCCCCAGGGCGGCGAACACCGGGGAGCTGTTTTTT. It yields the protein CASSPRAANTGELFF.

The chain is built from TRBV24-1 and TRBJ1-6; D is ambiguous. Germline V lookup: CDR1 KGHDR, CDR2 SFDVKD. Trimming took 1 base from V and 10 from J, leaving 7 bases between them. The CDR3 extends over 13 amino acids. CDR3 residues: CATSDFAGSPLHF. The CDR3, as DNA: TGTGCCACCAGTGATTTCGCCGGGTCACCCCTCCACTTT.

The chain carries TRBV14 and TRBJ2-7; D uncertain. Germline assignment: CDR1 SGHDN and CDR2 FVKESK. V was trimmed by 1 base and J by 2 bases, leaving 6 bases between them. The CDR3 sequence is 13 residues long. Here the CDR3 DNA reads TGTGCCAGCAGCCAAGGCGGCCCCTACGAGCAGTACTTC. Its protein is CASSQGGPYEQYF.

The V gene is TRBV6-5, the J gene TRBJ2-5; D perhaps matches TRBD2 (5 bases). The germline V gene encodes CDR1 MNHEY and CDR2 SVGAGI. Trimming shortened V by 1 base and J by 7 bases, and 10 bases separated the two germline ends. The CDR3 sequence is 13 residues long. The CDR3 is CASSYFEEGTQYF. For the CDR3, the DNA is TGTGCCAGCAGTTACTTCGAAGAGGGGACCCAGTACTTC.

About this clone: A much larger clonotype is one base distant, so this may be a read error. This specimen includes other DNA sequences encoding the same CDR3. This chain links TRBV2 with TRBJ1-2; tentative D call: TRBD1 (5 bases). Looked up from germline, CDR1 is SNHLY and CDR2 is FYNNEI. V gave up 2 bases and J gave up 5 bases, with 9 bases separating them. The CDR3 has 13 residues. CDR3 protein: CASSESRDYGYTF. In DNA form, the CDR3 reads TGTGCCAGCAGTGAAAGCAGGGATTATGGCTACACCTTC.

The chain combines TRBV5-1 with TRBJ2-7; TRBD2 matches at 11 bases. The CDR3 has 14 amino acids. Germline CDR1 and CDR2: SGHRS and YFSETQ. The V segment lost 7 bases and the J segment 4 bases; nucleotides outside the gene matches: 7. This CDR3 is CASAPTSGDYEQYF. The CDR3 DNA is TGCGCCAGCGCCCCGACTAGCGGGGATTACGAGCAGTACTTC.

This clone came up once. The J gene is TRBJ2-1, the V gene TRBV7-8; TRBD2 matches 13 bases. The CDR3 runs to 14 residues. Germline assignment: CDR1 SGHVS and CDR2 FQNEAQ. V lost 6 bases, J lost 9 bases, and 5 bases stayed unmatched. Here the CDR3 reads CASRGLAGFAEQFF. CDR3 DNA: TGTGCCAGCAGGGGACTAGCGGGATTCGCTGAGCAGTTCTTC.

The CDR3 DNA follows: TGCAGCGTTGACAAACTAGCGGGAGAGTACAATGAGCAGTTCTTC. Its translation: CSVDKLAGEYNEQFF. The chain combines TRBV29-1 with TRBJ2-1; 11 nucleotides match TRBD2. The CDR3 extends over 15 amino acids. From germline, CDR1 is SQVTM and CDR2 ANQGSEA. The V and J ends lost 3 bases and 4 bases, in that order; junction bases with no gene match: 5.

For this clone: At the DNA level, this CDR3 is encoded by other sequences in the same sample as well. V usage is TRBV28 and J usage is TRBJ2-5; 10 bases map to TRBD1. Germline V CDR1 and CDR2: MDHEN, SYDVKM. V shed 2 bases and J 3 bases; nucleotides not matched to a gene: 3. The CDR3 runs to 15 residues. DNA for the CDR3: TGTGCCAGCAGTTTAGCAGGGACAGGGGAAGAGACCCAGTACTTC. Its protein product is CASSLAGTGEETQYF.

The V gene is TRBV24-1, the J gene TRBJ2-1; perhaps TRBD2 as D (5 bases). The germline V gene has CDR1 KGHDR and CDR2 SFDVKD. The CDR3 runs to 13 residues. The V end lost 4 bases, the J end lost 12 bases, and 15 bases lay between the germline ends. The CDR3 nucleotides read TGTGCCACCAGTGAGGGGAGCGCCCAGGTGCAGTTCTTC. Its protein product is CATSEGSAQVQFF.

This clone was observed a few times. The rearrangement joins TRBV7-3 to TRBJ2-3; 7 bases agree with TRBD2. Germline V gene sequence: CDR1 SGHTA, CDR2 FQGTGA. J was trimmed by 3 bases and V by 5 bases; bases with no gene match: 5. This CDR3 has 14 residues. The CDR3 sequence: CASSPRGETDTQYF. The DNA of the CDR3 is TGTGCCAGCAGCCCACGGGGGGAGACAGATACGCAGTATTTT.

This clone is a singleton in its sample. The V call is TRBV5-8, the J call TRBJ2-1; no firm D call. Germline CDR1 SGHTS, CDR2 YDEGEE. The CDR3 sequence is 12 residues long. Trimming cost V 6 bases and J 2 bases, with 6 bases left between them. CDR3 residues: CASKTAYNEQFF. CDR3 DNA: TGTGCCAGCAAAACGGCCTACAATGAGCAGTTCTTC.

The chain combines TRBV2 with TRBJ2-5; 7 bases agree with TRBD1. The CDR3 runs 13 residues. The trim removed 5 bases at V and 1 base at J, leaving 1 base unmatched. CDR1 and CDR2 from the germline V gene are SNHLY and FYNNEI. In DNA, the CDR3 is TGTGCCAGCAGTAGACAGGGCCAAGAGACCCAGTACTTC. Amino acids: CASSRQGQETQYF.

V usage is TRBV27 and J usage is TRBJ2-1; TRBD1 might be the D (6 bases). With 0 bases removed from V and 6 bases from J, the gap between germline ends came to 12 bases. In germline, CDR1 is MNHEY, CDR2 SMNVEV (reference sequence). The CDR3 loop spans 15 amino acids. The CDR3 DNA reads TGTGCCAGCAGTTTATCACTAGTAGGGGGCAATGAGCAGTTCTTC. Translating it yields CASSLSLVGGNEQFF.